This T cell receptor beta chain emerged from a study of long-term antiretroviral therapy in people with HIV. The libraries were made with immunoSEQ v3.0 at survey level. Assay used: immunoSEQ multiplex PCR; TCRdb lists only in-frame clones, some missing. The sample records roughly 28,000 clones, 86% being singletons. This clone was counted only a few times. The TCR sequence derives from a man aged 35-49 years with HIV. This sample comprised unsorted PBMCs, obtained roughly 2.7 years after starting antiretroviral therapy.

DNA of the CDR3: TGTGCCTGGTCGTGGGATTCTGGTGGTTCACCCCTCCACTTT. Its translation: CAWSWDSGGSPLHF. The J gene is TRBJ1-6, the V gene TRBV30; D is uncertain. CDR1 GTSNPN and CDR2 SVGIG come from the germline V gene (reference sequence). The CDR3 has 14 amino acids. Trimming stripped 5 bases from V and 9 bases from J, with 17 bases between.